A single sample is the source of the 8 T cell receptor beta chains below, sequenced in a study of cytomegalovirus exposure and HLA in healthy donors. This table comes from immunoSEQ multiplex PCR, and its TCRdb copy is limited to in-frame clones, with some not included. The profile shows approximately 200,000 clones, roughly 82% of them singletons. Sequences were obtained from PBMCs. The receptors here all came from a woman under 40 in good health and CMV-seropositive.

The gene calls are TRBV19 and TRBJ2-6, with 9 bases aligning to TRBD1. After removal of 6 bases from V and 2 bases from J, the junction contained 5 bases not matched to a gene. The CDR3 contains 16 residues. CDR1 and CDR2 from the germline V gene are LNHDA and SQIVND (reference sequence). This CDR3 is CASSDRGSTGANVLTF. The CDR3 DNA reads TGTGCCAGTAGCGACAGGGGGTCAACTGGGGCCAACGTCCTGACTTTC.

The rearrangement links TRBV2 to TRBJ2-4; 7 bases fit TRBD1. V dropped 6 bases and J dropped 6; count of bases not matched to a gene: 11. Germline-derived CDR1 and CDR2 are SNHLY and FYNNEI. CDR3 length: 15 amino acids. CDR3 sequence reads: CASRERGGGPNIQYF. CDR3 coding DNA: TGTGCCAGCAGGGAAAGAGGGGGCGGCCCAAACATTCAGTACTTC.

This clone came up once. This sequence joins TRBV7-9 and TRBJ1-5; D gene unclear. V lost 4 bases to trimming and J lost 5 bases, with 12 bases between them. Germline lookup yields CDR1 SEHNR and CDR2 FQNEAQ (reference sequence). This CDR3 contains 14 residues. The CDR3 bases are TGTGCCAGCAGCTCAACCAGAAGCGATCAGCCCCAGCATTTT. Protein: CASSSTRSDQPQHF. The entire variable domain, with the rest obtained from reference TRBV7-9 and TRBJ1-5, is as follows: DTGVSQNPRHKITKRGQNVTFRCDPISEHNRLYWYRQTLGQGPEFLTYFQNEAQLEKSRLLSDRFSAERPKGSFSTLEIQRTEQGDSAMYLCASSSTRSDQPQHFGDGTRLSIL.

In DNA, the CDR3 is TGCAGCGTTGAAACGACAGGGATAGAGACCCAGTACTTC. Its protein is CSVETTGIETQYF. The V call is TRBV29-1, the J call TRBJ2-5; TRBD1 matches 7 bases. CDR1 is SQVTM and CDR2 is ANQGSEA in the germline V gene. V trimming: 2 bases; J trimming: 4 bases; junction bases outside the gene matches: 4. The CDR3 is 13 residues long.

The V gene is TRBV28, the J gene TRBJ1-4, with 8 bases identical to TRBD1. The germline CDR1 and CDR2 sequences are MDHEN and SYDVKM. The CDR3 totals 15 residues. The trim removed 4 bases at V and 7 bases at J, leaving 8 bases unmatched. As DNA, the CDR3 is TGTGCCAGCAGTTCCCGGACAGGGTGGACTGAAAAACTGTTTTTT. This sequence encodes CASSSRTGWTEKLFF.

This chain uses TRBV19 with TRBJ1-2, with TRBD1 matching 7 bases. Germline V gives CDR1 LNHDA, CDR2 SQIVND (reference sequence). Germline trimming cut 7 bases from V and 0 bases from J; bases unmatched to any gene: 8. The CDR3 runs to 15 residues. Here the CDR3 DNA reads TGTGCCAGTACTAGGGCCGGGACAGCTAACTATGGCTACACCTTC. It is translated as CASTRAGTANYGYTF.

The V and J genes are TRBV2 and TRBJ1-3, with a tentative D call TRBD1 (6 bases). Germline V lookup: CDR1 SNHLY, CDR2 FYNNEI. CDR3 length: 13 amino acids. Trimming took 9 bases from V and 2 from J, leaving 11 bases between them. The CDR3 coding sequence is TGTGCCAGTCGACAGGTTCCTGGAAACACCATATATTTT. Protein sequence: CASRQVPGNTIYF.

The chain couples TRBV2 to TRBJ1-1, with D possibly TRBD1 on 6 matching bases. The CDR3 has 14 amino acids. V dropped 7 bases and J dropped 4 bases, with 16 bases sitting between them. Germline V lookup: CDR1 SNHLY, CDR2 FYNNEI. The chain's CDR3 is CASNPRRGATEAFF. DNA of the CDR3: TGTGCCAGCAACCCCCGGCGGGGGGCCACTGAAGCTTTCTTT.